This TCR beta chain was identified in a study of blood T cells in healthy people across ages. Sample-barcoded 5' priming and a J-beta primer mix drove a second PCR of roughly 6 to 12 cycles. TCRdb redid the calling of the 5' RACE reads with MiXCR, one entry per CDR3 protein. The data show 450,000 to 600,000 distinct CDR3 sequences, roughly a quarter seen once. Trimming shortened V by 7 bases and J by 0 bases, and 6 bases separated the two germline ends. Germline V gives CDR1 GTSNPN, CDR2 SVGIG (reference sequence). The CDR3 runs 11 residues. The same sample was also studied in work on T cells of mothers and their children. From that report: All donors were healthy and Caucasian; they were a few mothers and their six children. Microchimeric T cell clones that persisted were not detected.

The chain couples TRBV30 to TRBJ1-1; no definite D call. This clonotype originated in a boy younger than 10 in good health. What was sequenced was blood. The CDR3 DNA is TGTGCCTTGACGATGAACACTGAAGCTTTCTTT. Its protein product is CALTMNTEAFF. The full variable domain, its missing parts supplied by reference TRBV30 and TRBJ1-1, is SQTIHQWPATLVQPVGSPLSLECTVEGTSNPNLYWYRQAAGRGLQLLFYSVGIGQISSEVPQNLSASRPQDRQFILSSKKLLLSDSGFYLCALTMNTEAFFGQGTRLTVV.